Following are 27 T cell receptor beta chains from one sample sequenced in a study of T cell responses to AZD1222 COVID-19 vaccine. Produced via immunoSEQ multiplex PCR; TCRdb's table is partial and in-frame only. The data show tens of thousands of clones, 90% seen once. This material consisted of peripheral blood, taken 28 days after the second AZD1222 dose. The receptor set was obtained from an adult who received the AZD1222 COVID-19 vaccine.

The genes are TRBV11-2 and TRBJ1-5; 8 bases line up with TRBD1. The V gene's germline CDR1 is SGHAT and CDR2 FQNNGV. The CDR3 is made up of 15 amino acids. The ends lost 5 bases at V and 1 base at J; junction bases unmatched: 4. In DNA, the CDR3 is TGTGCCAGCAGCCTGACAGGGGCGAGCAATCAGCCCCAGCATTTT. As protein: CASSLTGASNQPQHF.

The rearrangement joins TRBV24-1 to TRBJ2-1; D uncertain. Germline values: CDR1 KGHDR, CDR2 SFDVKD. The CDR3 covers 11 residues. Trimming shortened V by 1 base and J by 6 bases, and 0 bases separated the two germline ends. The chain's CDR3 is CATSDFNEQFF. In DNA form, the CDR3 reads TGTGCCACCAGTGATTTCAATGAGCAGTTCTTC.

V gene TRBV6-1 combines with J gene TRBJ2-7, with 10 nucleotides matching TRBD2. Germline V gene lookup returns CDR1 MNHNS and CDR2 SASEGT. Losses at the gene ends were 4 bases for V and 3 bases for J; bases not matched to a gene: 9. This CDR3 comprises 16 residues. Here the CDR3 DNA reads TGTGCCAGCAGTGGCCCAACTAGCGGGGCGGGCTACGAGCAGTACTTC. Its protein product is CASSGPTSGAGYEQYF.

This chain links TRBV7-6 with TRBJ2-7; D is uncertain. Germline V gene lookup returns CDR1 SGHVS and CDR2 FNYEAQ. The V and J ends lost 1 base and 7 bases respectively, with 14 bases between them. The CDR3 covers 14 residues. The CDR3 nucleotides read TGTGCCAGCAGCTTAGGTTTTGGGGATAGGGAGCAGTACTTC. Its protein product is CASSLGFGDREQYF.

This sequence joins TRBV11-3 and TRBJ2-7; TRBD2 aligns across 10 bases. Germline loops: CDR1 SGHNT, CDR2 YENEEA. V shed 0 bases, J shed 3 bases, and the junction held 5 bases outside the gene matches. The CDR3 totals 16 residues. The CDR3 loop reads CASSLDWASGSYEQYF. The CDR3 nucleotides read TGTGCCAGCAGCTTAGATTGGGCTAGCGGGAGCTACGAGCAGTACTTC.

This clone was seen once. The J gene is TRBJ1-4, the V gene TRBV12-3 or TRBV12-4; 8 positions agree with TRBD1. The CDR3 has 13 amino acids. V dropped 3 bases and J dropped 6; count of bases not matched to a gene: 0. CDR3 coding DNA: TGTGCCAGCAGTTTGACAGGGGATGAAAAACTGTTTTTT. Encoded protein: CASSLTGDEKLFF.

The chain links TRBV20-1 to TRBJ1-1, with a possible D match to TRBD1 (5 bases). Per germline, CDR1 DFQATT and CDR2 SNEGSKA (reference sequence). V lost 3 bases and J 0 bases, leaving 17 bases between the germline ends. The CDR3 loop spans 16 amino acids. The CDR3 protein is CSASLGDLLMNTEAFF. The CDR3 DNA reads TGCAGTGCTAGTCTCGGGGACCTACTAATGAACACTGAAGCTTTCTTT.

This rearrangement joins TRBV7-7 to TRBJ2-5; tentatively, D is TRBD2 (5 bases). Germline V CDR1 and CDR2: SSHAT, FNYEAQ (reference sequence). Trimming shortened V by 1 base and J by 2 bases, and 11 bases separated the two germline ends. The CDR3 totals 15 residues. This chain's CDR3 is CASSLGSGLQETQYF. CDR3 nucleotide sequence: TGTGCCAGCAGCTTAGGCTCGGGGTTACAAGAGACCCAGTACTTC.

The chain employs TRBV5-1 and TRBJ1-4, with D possibly matching TRBD1 (5 bases). Trimming stripped 2 bases from V and 4 bases from J, with 9 bases between. Germline assignment: CDR1 SGHRS and CDR2 YFSETQ. This CDR3 is 14 amino acids long. The CDR3 DNA sequence: TGCGCCAGCAGCTTTACAGGTCTTAATGAAAAACTGTTTTTT. This encodes CASSFTGLNEKLFF.

The J gene is TRBJ1-2, the V gene TRBV6-1, with no clear D. With 6 bases removed from V and 4 bases from J, the gap between germline ends came to 12 bases. This CDR3 has 13 amino acids. In germline, CDR1 is MNHNS, CDR2 SASEGT. The CDR3 bases are TGTGCCAGCAGAACAGAAGATAGCTATGGCTACACCTTC. It translates to CASRTEDSYGYTF.

Comment on this clone: Sequence at one end of the junction differs from germline and may be a read error. The V gene is TRBV2, the J gene TRBJ2-1; weak D call: TRBD2 (6 bases). Germline V gives CDR1 SNHLY, CDR2 FYNNEI. The CDR3 contains 13 residues. This chain's CDR3 is CASTMNWGLAPLF. CDR3 bases: TGTGCCAGCACCATGAATTGGGGTCTAGCGCCCCTCTTC.

This clone was counted a single time. The chain links TRBV9 to TRBJ2-7; 9 positions match TRBD2. The CDR3 runs to 14 residues. Germline-derived CDR1 and CDR2 are SGDLS and YYNGEE. Trimming took 3 bases from V and 5 from J; bases not matched to a gene: 6. CDR3 residues: CASSAGTSIDEQYF. In nucleotides, the CDR3 is TGTGCCAGCAGCGCCGGGACTAGCATTGACGAGCAGTACTTC.

The rearrangement links TRBV11-3 to TRBJ1-2, with 7 positions matching TRBD1. The CDR3 covers 14 residues. Germline V gives CDR1 SGHNT, CDR2 YENEEA. The V gene end was trimmed by 5 bases and the J gene end by 1 base; junction bases not matched to a gene: 4. In DNA, the CDR3 is TGTGCCAGCAGCACAGGGGATCTTAACTATGGCTACACCTTC. Its translation: CASSTGDLNYGYTF.

The rearrangement links TRBV4-1 to TRBJ2-3; 7 bases are a match to TRBD2. Looked up from germline, CDR1 is MGHRA and CDR2 is YSYEKL. J lost 1 base, V lost 0 bases, and 1 base had no gene match. The CDR3 loop spans 15 amino acids. This chain's CDR3 is CASSQEGLRTDTQYF. The CDR3 region has the DNA TGCGCCAGCAGCCAAGAGGGACTACGCACAGATACGCAGTATTTT.

On this clone: This sample includes further DNA sequences coding for the same CDR3. The V and J genes are TRBV5-1 and TRBJ1-2, with D unresolved. V lost 0 bases and J lost 2, with 5 bases in between. Germline V gene sequence: CDR1 SGHRS, CDR2 YFSETQ. The CDR3 has 13 residues. The CDR3, as DNA: TGCGCCAGCAGCTTGGACAGCAACTATGGCTACACCTTC. This translates into CASSLDSNYGYTF.

By its share, this clone is medium-sized. This chain joins TRBV6-1 and TRBJ1-3; perhaps TRBD1 as D (5 bases). Germline CDR1 is MNHNS and CDR2 is SASEGT. Trimming removed 3 bases from V and 7 bases from J, with 16 bases in between. The CDR3 is 15 residues long. CDR3 sequence (DNA): TGTGCCAGCAGTGACCGGACGGGGGGTTGGAACACCATATATTTT. Protein product: CASSDRTGGWNTIYF.

The chain employs TRBV6-6 and TRBJ2-3; D perhaps matches TRBD1 (5 bases). This CDR3 comprises 16 residues. Trimming removed 0 bases at V and 1 base at J, with 11 bases between. CDR1 is MNHNY and CDR2 is SVGAGI in the germline V gene (reference sequence). The CDR3 is CASSYSGVGGTDTQYF. The DNA for the CDR3 is TGTGCCAGCAGTTACTCAGGGGTAGGCGGCACAGATACGCAGTATTTT.

In this sample, this clone turned up once. The chain links TRBV11-2 to TRBJ2-1; possibly TRBD2 for D (5 bases). CDR3 length equals 13 residues. Trimming removed 1 base at V and 4 bases at J, with 5 bases between. CDR1 is SGHAT and CDR2 is FQNNGV in the germline V gene. The CDR3 DNA follows: TGTGCCAGCAGCTTAGGAGGGTACAATGAGCAGTTCTTC. It encodes CASSLGGYNEQFF.

V gene TRBV18 combines with J gene TRBJ1-4; D unresolved. Germline CDR1 KGHSH, CDR2 LQKENI. The CDR3 covers 15 residues. V dropped 3 bases and J dropped 0 bases, with 8 bases sitting between them. For the CDR3, the DNA is TGTGCCAGCTCACCCGACTTAGCAACTAATGAAAAACTGTTTTTT. Its protein is CASSPDLATNEKLFF.

The chain uses TRBV3-1 (or the pseudogene TRBV3-2) and TRBJ2-5, with TRBD2 matching 7 bases. Per germline, CDR1 LGHDT and CDR2 YNNKEL (reference sequence). This CDR3 has 16 residues. After removal of 1 base from V and 4 bases from J, the junction contained 9 bases not matched to a gene. The CDR3, as DNA: TGTGCCAGCAGCCAAGGGGTAGCGCGGGAGCCAGAGACCCAGTACTTC. As protein: CASSQGVAREPETQYF.

This clone occurred once. V and J are TRBV18 and TRBJ1-5; tentative D call: TRBD1 (5 bases). The CDR3 has 17 residues. Trimming shortened V by 2 bases and J by 0 bases, and 14 bases separated the two germline ends. CDR1 is KGHSH, CDR2 LQKENI, per germline. CDR3 amino acids: CASSPSTGGGSNQPQHF. CDR3 coding DNA: TGTGCCAGCTCACCATCGACCGGGGGTGGTAGCAATCAGCCCCAGCATTTT.

The chain has TRBV6-6 and TRBJ2-1; no definite D call. Germline V gene sequence: CDR1 MNHNY, CDR2 SVGAGI (reference sequence). This CDR3 is built from 13 residues. The ends were cut back, 10 bases at V and 4 bases at J, with 14 bases in the middle. This chain's CDR3 is CATQDGVYNEQFF. CDR3 sequence (DNA): TGTGCCACCCAGGACGGCGTTTACAATGAGCAGTTCTTC.

V is TRBV7-9 and J is TRBJ2-5; no definite D call. The CDR3 sequence is 9 residues long. V shed 9 bases and J shed 9 bases, with 8 bases lying between them. Per the germline V gene, CDR1 is SEHNR and CDR2 is FQNEAQ (reference sequence). CDR3 nucleotide sequence: TGTGCCAGACGTGGCCCCCAGTACTTC. Protein product: CARRGPQYF. The whole variable domain, filled in from reference TRBV7-9 and TRBJ2-5, reads DTGVSQNPRHKITKRGQNVTFRCDPISEHNRLYWYRQTLGQGPEFLTYFQNEAQLEKSRLLSDRFSAERPKGSFSTLEIQRTEQGDSAMYLCARRGPQYFGPGTRLLVL.

CDR3 amino acids: CASSYIPSTDTQYF. In DNA form, the CDR3 reads TGTGCCAGCAGTTACATACCAAGCACAGATACGCAGTATTTT. The chain is built from TRBV7-2 and TRBJ2-3; D is uncertain. Germline lookup yields CDR1 SGHTA and CDR2 FQGNSA. Between the trimmed V and J ends, which lost 6 bases and 0 bases, there was a span of 10 bases. This CDR3 comprises 14 residues.

CDR3: CASSPGAHTQYF. CDR3 DNA: TGTGCCAGCAGTCCCGGGGCTCATACGCAGTATTTT. The J gene is TRBJ2-3, the V gene TRBV27; TRBD1 or TRBD2 may be the D gene (5 bases each). This CDR3 region has 12 residues. CDR1 and CDR2 (germline): MNHEY, SMNVEV (reference sequence). Trimming took off 5 bases at V and 7 bases at J, with 10 bases between the two ends.

J is TRBJ1-1 and V is TRBV19; D uncertain. Trimming pared 3 bases from V and 1 base from J, leaving 9 bases between. The CDR3 spans 14 residues. In germline, CDR1 is LNHDA, CDR2 SQIVND (reference sequence). The CDR3 bases are TGTGCCAGTAGTATCACTTCCTCGAACACTGAAGCTTTCTTT. This encodes CASSITSSNTEAFF. The variable domain in full, completed from reference TRBV19 and TRBJ1-1, reads DGGITQSPKYLFRKEGQNVTLSCEQNLNHDAMYWYRQDPGQGLRLIYYSQIVNDFQKGDIAEGYSVSREKKESFPLTVTSAQKNPTAFYLCASSITSSNTEAFFGQGTRLTVV.

The chain couples TRBV9 to TRBJ1-1, with 9 bases that match TRBD1. The V segment lost 4 bases and the J segment 0 bases; nucleotides outside the gene matches: 10. The germline CDR1 and CDR2 sequences are SGDLS and YYNGEE. The CDR3 consists of 17 residues. The CDR3 here is CASSPGTGWNMNTEAFF. CDR3 bases: TGTGCCAGCAGCCCAGGGACAGGGTGGAACATGAACACTGAAGCTTTCTTT.